The 23 T cell receptor beta chains presented below share a single source sample, sequenced in a study of blood T cell repertoires in COVID-19 (dated by TCRdb to about 2020). Library construction relied on the immunoSEQ multiplex PCR assay. TCRdb provides this immuneACCESS table in a form limited to in-frame rearrangements. Some clones are lacking; in checked studies, under half of them reflect an unresolved V gene, and why the rest are absent is not known. The sample table shows over 200,000 clones, and less than 90% are seen once. The ten largest clones take up around 2.5% of the sample. What was sequenced was peripheral blood. The receptors shown here come from a woman in her 70s with active or convalescent COVID-19.

V gene TRBV6-5 combines with J gene TRBJ2-3, with a weak D call TRBD1 (7 bases). The CDR3 sequence is 15 residues long. Germline V CDR1 and CDR2: MNHEY, SVGAGI. V shed 6 bases and J shed 1 base, with 14 bases lying between them. CDR3 amino acids: CASSIPRGGTDTQYF. Here the CDR3 DNA reads TGTGCCAGCAGCATTCCCAGGGGGGGCACAGATACGCAGTATTTT.

The sample holds a few counts of this clone. V is TRBV6-2 or TRBV6-3 and J is TRBJ1-6, with TRBD1 as a possible D gene (6 bases). V lost 2 bases and J 12 bases, leaving 14 bases between the germline ends. This CDR3 is 14 amino acids long. Per the germline V gene, CDR1 is MNHEY and CDR2 is SVGEGT. CDR3 sequence reads: CASSYLPGGEPLHF. Written as DNA, the CDR3 is TGTGCCAGCAGTTACCTGCCGGGGGGCGAACCCCTCCACTTT.

V usage is TRBV5-1 and J usage is TRBJ2-2, with TRBD2 as a possible D gene (5 bases). The V gene lost 0 bases and the J gene lost 0 bases, with 6 bases spanning the gap. CDR3 size: 15 residues. From germline, CDR1 is SGHRS and CDR2 YFSETQ. The CDR3 loop reads CASSLGGTNTGELFF. Here the CDR3 DNA reads TGCGCCAGCAGCTTGGGAGGGACGAACACCGGGGAGCTGTTTTTT.

This clone was counted between two and nine times. The chain links TRBV28 to TRBJ2-4, with TRBD1 matching over 7 bases. The CDR3 is 14 amino acids. The V gene end was trimmed by 6 bases and the J gene end by 0 bases; junction bases not matched to a gene: 2. Germline values: CDR1 MDHEN, CDR2 SYDVKM. The CDR3 DNA is TGTGCCAGCAGCAGACAGGGAGCCAAAAACATTCAGTACTTC. Its translation is CASSRQGAKNIQYF.

Only a few counts were recorded for this clone. The CDR3 region has the DNA TGTGCCAGCAGCCTGGACAGGCATTCACCCCTCCACTTT. Protein: CASSLDRHSPLHF. V gene TRBV5-8 combines with J gene TRBJ1-6; TRBD1 matches 7 bases. J lost 8 bases, V lost 4 bases, and 3 bases had no gene match. Germline V lookup: CDR1 SGHTS, CDR2 YDEGEE. This CDR3 contains 13 residues.

This clone has ten or more counts. Different DNA sequences within this sample yield the same CDR3. This chain connects TRBV7-9 to TRBJ2-1; 7 bases are shared with TRBD2. V lost 3 bases, J lost 4 bases, and 3 bases stayed unmatched. The CDR3 runs 14 residues. Germline lookup yields CDR1 SEHNR and CDR2 FQNEAQ (reference sequence). The CDR3 DNA is TGTGCCAGCAGCTTGAGCGGGGAATACAATGAGCAGTTCTTC. This encodes CASSLSGEYNEQFF.

The V call is TRBV7-8, the J call TRBJ1-6, with D uncertain. Germline V gene data show CDR1 as SGHVS and CDR2 as FQNEAQ. This CDR3 is 13 amino acids long. V lost 1 base to trimming and J lost 8 bases, with 6 bases between them. CDR3 amino acids: CASSLGRYSPLHF. In DNA, the CDR3 is TGTGCCAGCAGCTTAGGGCGGTATTCACCCCTCCACTTT. Full variable domain (outside the CDR3, taken from reference TRBV7-8 and TRBJ1-6): GAGVSQSPRYKVAKRGQDVALRCDPISGHVSLFWYQQALGQGPEFLTYFQNEAQLDKSGLPSDRFFAERPEGSVSTLKIQRTQQEDSAVYLCASSLGRYSPLHFGNGTRLTVT.

This clone was detected only once. The chain employs TRBV6-5 and TRBJ2-5; D perhaps matches TRBD1 (6 bases). The CDR3 is 13 amino acids. Germline V gene data show CDR1 as MNHEY and CDR2 as SVGAGI. V dropped 8 bases and J dropped 3 bases, with 13 bases sitting between them. The CDR3 DNA is TGTGCCAGCGCGCGACACAGGGAAGAGACCCAGTACTTC. Amino acids: CASARHREETQYF.

The V call is TRBV5-1, the J call TRBJ2-7, with 13 bases lining up with TRBD2. The CDR3 extends over 14 amino acids. V gave up 3 bases and J gave up 6 bases; unmatched junction bases: 3. Germline CDR1 SGHRS, CDR2 YFSETQ. The CDR3 spells CASSSRLAGGEQYF. CDR3 sequence (DNA): TGCGCCAGCAGCTCTAGACTAGCGGGAGGCGAGCAGTACTTC.

The chain is built from TRBV27 and TRBJ2-5; 9 nucleotides align to TRBD2. V was clipped by 2 bases and J by 3 bases; unmatched bases: 16. Germline assignment: CDR1 MNHEY and CDR2 SMNVEV (reference sequence). The CDR3 is 19 residues long. CDR3 in amino acids: CASSLGGRRASGAKETQYF. In DNA form, the CDR3 reads TGTGCCAGCAGTTTAGGAGGGAGGAGGGCTAGCGGGGCGAAAGAGACCCAGTACTTC.

This clone was picked up one time. This chain links TRBV19 with TRBJ2-3; D remains unclear. V was clipped by 4 bases and J by 2 bases, with 7 bases between them. The length of the CDR3 is 13 residues. CDR1 and CDR2 from the germline V gene are LNHDA and SQIVND (reference sequence). CDR3 nucleotides: TGTGCCAGTAGTAGCCGGGTCACAGATACGCAGTATTTT. This sequence encodes CASSSRVTDTQYF.

This clone was detected a few times. This CDR3 reads CASSSLAGGQYF. DNA of the CDR3: TGTGCCAGCAGCTCACTAGCGGGAGGGCAGTACTTC. The V and J genes are TRBV7-2 and TRBJ2-7, with 12 bases aligning to TRBD2. The J segment lost 9 bases and the V segment lost 4 bases, leaving 1 base of the junction unmatched. CDR3 length: 12 residues. Germline V gives CDR1 SGHTA, CDR2 FQGNSA. Together with reference TRBV7-2 and TRBJ2-7, the CDR3 gives the full variable domain: GAGVSQSPSNKVTEKGKDVELRCDPISGHTALYWYRQSLGQGLEFLIYFQGNSAPDKSGLPSDRFSAERTGGSVSTLTIQRTQQEDSAVYLCASSSLAGGQYFGPGTRLTVT.

This clone was picked up a small number of times. The rearrangement uses TRBV7-2 and TRBJ2-6, with 7 bases matching TRBD2. The germline V gene has CDR1 SGHTA and CDR2 FQGNSA. V trimming: 5 bases; J trimming: 1 base; junction bases outside the gene matches: 5. The CDR3 length is 16 residues. The CDR3: CASSPGGESGANVLTF. In DNA, the CDR3 is TGTGCCAGCAGCCCTGGGGGGGAGTCTGGGGCCAACGTCCTGACTTTC.

V and J are TRBV6-2 or TRBV6-3 and TRBJ2-7, with 7 bases that match TRBD2. Germline CDR1 reads MNHEY; CDR2 reads SVGEGT. Losses at the gene ends were 6 bases for V and 0 bases for J; bases not matched to a gene: 11. The length of the CDR3 is 16 residues. CDR3: CASSSRRGLSSYEQYF. The CDR3, as DNA: TGTGCCAGCAGCTCCCGTCGGGGACTAAGCTCCTACGAGCAGTACTTC.

This chain connects TRBV2 to TRBJ1-1, with D possibly matching TRBD1 (6 bases). Trimming took 6 bases from V and 0 from J, leaving 11 bases between them. CDR3 length: 14 residues. Germline CDR1 SNHLY, CDR2 FYNNEI. CDR3 loop: CASRGRGMNTEAFF. The CDR3 bases are TGTGCCAGCAGGGGAAGGGGGATGAACACTGAAGCTTTCTTT.

The chain links TRBV7-2 to TRBJ2-3, with no clear D. CDR1 is SGHTA, CDR2 FQGNSA, per germline. Trimming took 1 base from V and 1 from J, leaving 15 bases between them. The CDR3 totals 17 residues. CDR3 region: CASSLGVSELGTDTQYF. The CDR3 DNA reads as TGTGCCAGCAGCTTAGGGGTGTCAGAGCTAGGCACAGATACGCAGTATTTT.

The gene calls are TRBV11-3 and TRBJ1-5; TRBD1 agrees at 7 bases. This CDR3 spans 13 amino acids. CDR1 is SGHNT and CDR2 is YENEEA in the germline V gene. The J segment lost 6 bases and the V segment lost 7 bases, leaving 6 bases of the junction unmatched. CDR3 amino acids: CASNDRVIQPQHF. The CDR3 DNA sequence: TGTGCCAGCAATGACAGGGTCATTCAGCCCCAGCATTTT.

The V and J genes are TRBV5-1 and TRBJ2-1; 10 bases map to TRBD2. This CDR3 has 15 amino acids. With V trimmed by 1 base and J by 4 bases, 2 bases remained unmatched. CDR1 is SGHRS, CDR2 YFSETQ, per germline. CDR3 in DNA: TGCGCCAGCAGCTTGACGACTAGCGGGTACAATGAGCAGTTCTTC. Its protein product is CASSLTTSGYNEQFF. The whole variable domain, filled in from reference TRBV5-1 and TRBJ2-1, reads KAGVTQTPRYLIKTRGQQVTLSCSPISGHRSVSWYQQTPGQGLQFLFEYFSETQRNKGNFPGRFSGRQFSNSRSEMNVSTLELGDSALYLCASSLTTSGYNEQFFGPGTRLTVL.

The rearrangement joins TRBV28 to TRBJ1-2, with D unresolved. This CDR3 is built from 13 residues. The V gene's germline CDR1 is MDHEN and CDR2 SYDVKM. V lost 3 bases, J lost 6 bases, and 11 bases lay in between. The CDR3 spells CASSFSAGNGYTF. CDR3 nucleotides: TGTGCCAGCAGTTTTAGTGCGGGAAATGGCTACACCTTC.

The rearrangement links TRBV5-8 to TRBJ1-2; D unclear. In germline, CDR1 is SGHTS, CDR2 YDEGEE. This CDR3 comprises 13 residues. V was trimmed by 4 bases and J by 7 bases, leaving 14 bases between them. CDR3 in DNA: TGTGCCAGCAGCATACATGGCGCGGGTGGCTACACCTTC. Protein: CASSIHGAGGYTF.

This clone appeared once. V usage is TRBV2 and J usage is TRBJ1-5; D remains unclear. This CDR3 spans 13 amino acids. Germline loops: CDR1 SNHLY, CDR2 FYNNEI. V was pared by 6 bases and J by 1 base, with 7 bases between. The DNA for the CDR3 is TGTGCCAGCAGCGTATTAAGCAATCAGCCCCAGCATTTT. This translates into CASSVLSNQPQHF.

This clone was recorded once. The chain combines TRBV18 with TRBJ2-2; 7 nucleotides agree with TRBD2. This CDR3 is 16 amino acids long. The germline V gene encodes CDR1 KGHSH and CDR2 LQKENI. Unmatched junction bases numbered 4, after V lost 3 bases and J lost 0 bases. The CDR3 sequence: CASSPQLASNTGELFF. CDR3 coding DNA: TGTGCCAGCTCACCGCAACTAGCGTCGAACACCGGGGAGCTGTTTTTT.

In regard to this clone: Other DNA sequences of this sample code for an identical CDR3. The chain is built from TRBV5-1 and TRBJ2-5; 13 positions agree with TRBD2. The CDR3 consists of 16 residues. V shed 4 bases and J 5 bases; nucleotides not matched to a gene: 8. The germline CDR1 and CDR2 sequences are SGHRS and YFSETQ. CDR3 amino acids: CASSVTGTSGTETQYF. DNA of the CDR3: TGCGCCAGCAGCGTCACCGGGACTAGCGGGACGGAGACCCAGTACTTC. The whole variable domain, remainder taken from reference TRBV5-1 and TRBJ2-5, is KAGVTQTPRYLIKTRGQQVTLSCSPISGHRSVSWYQQTPGQGLQFLFEYFSETQRNKGNFPGRFSGRQFSNSRSEMNVSTLELGDSALYLCASSVTGTSGTETQYFGPGTRLLVL.